These T cell receptor beta chains were read from a single sample in a study of tumor-infiltrating lymphocytes in oesophageal squamous cell carcinoma. MiXCR, applied by TCRdb to the PCR reads, yields one record per CDR3 protein. The sample includes approximately 18,000 distinct CDR3 sequences, over 40% of them seen just once. The sample consisted of normal esophageal tissue next to the tumor. Receptors originate from a female donor with esophageal squamous cell carcinoma. The CDR3 runs from the conserved cysteine through the conserved F or W. D genes are given only for firm matches. Size tells how often a clone was seen (once, few, many) or the class of an expanded clone, and some rows leave it out.

size: NA
V: TRBV28
J: TRBJ2-3
length: 16
D: TRBD2
DNA: TGTGCCAGCAGTTTCGATAGCGGGAGGAGCACAGATACGCAGTATTTT
CDR3: CASSFDSGRSTDTQYF

size: NA
V: TRBV7-6
J: TRBJ2-3
length: 16
D: NA
DNA: TGTGCCAGCAGCAGAGGATCGGGACGGTCTGCAGATACGCAGTATTTT
CDR3: CASSRGSGRSADTQYF

size: many
V: TRBV10-3
J: TRBJ2-7
length: 15
D: NA
DNA: TGTGCCATCAGTGCCTCCGGGACTCTTTACTACGAGCAGTACTTC
CDR3: CAISASGTLYYEQYF

size: few
V: TRBV11-2
J: TRBJ2-1
length: 21
D: TRBD2
DNA: TGTGCCAGCAGCTTAGATCCCCCATTTGATTCGCGGGAGAGCTCCTACAATGAGCAGTTCTTC
CDR3: CASSLDPPFDSRESSYNEQFF

size: many
V: TRBV6-1
J: TRBJ2-2
length: 17
D: NA
DNA: TGTGCCAGCAGTTATGAACGGGGGTACTTGAACACCGGGGAGCTGTTTTTT
CDR3: CASSYERGYLNTGELFF

size: NA
V: TRBV28
J: TRBJ2-5
length: 14
D: NA
DNA: TGTGCCAGCAGTTCGGGCACAGTGTCAGAGACCCAGTACTTC
CDR3: CASSSGTVSETQYF

size: many
V: TRBV18
J: TRBJ1-1
length: 15
D: TRBD1
DNA: TGTGCCAGCTCACCCTCCGGGACAGGGCGGACTGAAGCTTTCTTT
CDR3: CASSPSGTGRTEAFF

size: NA
V: TRBV7-2
J: TRBJ2-7
length: 14
D: NA
DNA: TGTGCCAGCAGCTTAGGGCAGAGCTCCTACGAGCAGTACTTC
CDR3: CASSLGQSSYEQYF

size: NA
V: TRBV2
J: TRBJ1-5
length: 15
D: NA
DNA: TGTGCCAGCAGTGTACGGGGGGTAACGGATCAGCCCCAGCATTTT
CDR3: CASSVRGVTDQPQHF

size: NA
V: TRBV7-3
J: TRBJ2-3
length: 14
D: NA
DNA: TGTGCCAGCAGCGCGACACTAAACGCGGATACGCAGTATTTT
CDR3: CASSATLNADTQYF

size: NA
V: TRBV28
J: TRBJ2-7
length: 16
D: TRBD1
DNA: TGTGCCAGCAGTCTACCTCCGGGACAGGGGACCTACGAGCAGTACTTC
CDR3: CASSLPPGQGTYEQYF

size: NA
V: TRBV7-2
J: TRBJ2-7
length: 16
D: TRBD2
DNA: TGTGCCAGCAGCTTATCATCTAGCGGGACCATCTACGAGCAGTACTTC
CDR3: CASSLSSSGTIYEQYF

size: NA
V: TRBV18
J: TRBJ1-3
length: 14
D: NA
DNA: TGTGCCAGCTCACTACAGGGCTCTGGAAACACCATATATTTT
CDR3: CASSLQGSGNTIYF

size: NA
V: TRBV20-1
J: TRBJ1-6
length: 21
D: NA
DNA: TGCAGTGCTAGATTCCCCACCTTCGGAAGGGACGGACATGGGTATAATTCACCCCTCCACTTT
CDR3: CSARFPTFGRDGHGYNSPLHF

size: NA
V: TRBV12-3/TRBV12-4
J: TRBJ2-5
length: 16
D: NA
DNA: TGTGCCAGCAGTTTAGTTTCCCCTGTAGAACAAGAGACCCAGTACTTC
CDR3: CASSLVSPVEQETQYF

size: many
V: TRBV12-3/TRBV12-4
J: TRBJ2-7
length: 14
D: NA
DNA: TGTGCCAGCAGTTTAGGGGGGCCGAGGGGCGAGCAGTACTTC
CDR3: CASSLGGPRGEQYF

size: once
V: TRBV7-2
J: TRBJ2-5
length: 11
D: NA
DNA: TGTGCCAGCAGCTTGGGGGTTGGGCAGTACTTC
CDR3: CASSLGVGQYF

size: NA
V: TRBV7-6
J: TRBJ2-1
length: 16
D: TRBD1
DNA: TGTGCTAGCAGCAGATCACAGGGGTCATGCGCCTACGAGCAGTTCTTC
CDR3: CASSRSQGSCAYEQFF

size: many
V: TRBV28
J: TRBJ2-5
length: 15
D: NA
DNA: TGTGCCAGCAGTTTAAGGTTCCGGGGCGGAGAGACCCAGTACTTC
CDR3: CASSLRFRGGETQYF

size: NA
V: TRBV6-2/TRBV6-3
J: TRBJ2-7
length: 16
D: NA
DNA: TGTGCCAGCAGCTCCATTGGACTGGGGGCGAGCGATGAGCAGTACTTC
CDR3: CASSSIGLGASDEQYF

size: NA
V: TRBV11-2
J: TRBJ2-1
length: 14
D: TRBD2
DNA: TGTGCCAGCAGCTTCGGGATAGCGGGAGCGGAGCAGTTCTTC
CDR3: CASSFGIAGAEQFF

size: many
V: TRBV7-9
J: TRBJ2-7
length: 14
D: NA
DNA: TGTGCCAGCAGCCTAGACCTAGAGTTAGACGAGCAGTACTTC
CDR3: CASSLDLELDEQYF

size: many
V: TRBV12-3/TRBV12-4
J: TRBJ2-1
length: 14
D: NA
DNA: TGTGCCAGCAATATAGGACGAGGGGACAATGAGCAGTTCTTC
CDR3: CASNIGRGDNEQFF

size: NA
V: TRBV12-3/TRBV12-4
J: TRBJ2-3
length: 14
D: NA
DNA: TGTGCCAGCAGTTTAGGGGGCTCGGGAGATACGCAGTATTTT
CDR3: CASSLGGSGDTQYF

size: once
V: TRBV7-9
J: TRBJ2-1
length: 16
D: TRBD2
DNA: TGTGCCAGCAGCTTAGTCGGACTAGCGGGCGGCAATGAGCAGTTCTTC
CDR3: CASSLVGLAGGNEQFF

size: NA
V: TRBV15
J: TRBJ2-1
length: 13
D: NA
DNA: TGTGCCACCAGCAGAGGTTCTGCGGGAAGTCAGTTCTTC
CDR3: CATSRGSAGSQFF

size: NA
V: TRBV12-3/TRBV12-4
J: TRBJ2-5
length: 13
D: TRBD2
DNA: TGTGCCAGCAGATCCCGGGGGGGGGAGACCCAGTACTTC
CDR3: CASRSRGGETQYF

size: medium-sized
V: TRBV28
J: TRBJ2-7
length: 15
D: NA
DNA: TGTGCCAGCAGTTTATATGAACGGGAATCATACGAGCAGTACTTC
CDR3: CASSLYERESYEQYF

size: few
V: TRBV7-9
J: TRBJ2-2
length: 15
D: TRBD1
DNA: TGTGCCAGCAGATACGGACAGGGGTACACCGGGGAGCTGTTTTTT
CDR3: CASRYGQGYTGELFF

size: many
V: TRBV5-8
J: TRBJ1-1
length: 14
D: TRBD1
DNA: TGTGCCAGCAGCTCGATACAGGGGCGGACTGAAGCTTTCTTT
CDR3: CASSSIQGRTEAFF

size: NA
V: TRBV6-6
J: TRBJ2-7
length: 14
D: NA
DNA: TGTGCCAGCAGTTACTTAGGGGGGGGCTACGAGCAGTACTTC
CDR3: CASSYLGGGYEQYF

size: NA
V: TRBV12-3/TRBV12-4
J: TRBJ2-7
length: 18
D: TRBD2
DNA: TGTGCCAGCAGTTCCTCCGTGAGGAGGGAGGGCCCTCGGAACGAGCAGTACTTC
CDR3: CASSSSVRREGPRNEQYF

size: many
V: TRBV5-6
J: TRBJ2-3
length: 16
D: TRBD2
DNA: TGTGCCAGCACCCCACCGCGGGGGGCGGGGAGAGATACGCAGTATTTT
CDR3: CASTPPRGAGRDTQYF

size: few
V: TRBV4-2
J: TRBJ2-3
length: 16
D: TRBD2
DNA: TGTGCCAGCAGCCGACGGACTAGCGGGAGCACAGATACGCAGTATTTT
CDR3: CASSRRTSGSTDTQYF

size: NA
V: TRBV6-4
J: TRBJ2-4
length: 15
D: TRBD2
DNA: TGTGCCAGCAGTTGGCTAGCGGGAGGCGGTGATGAGCAGTACTTC
CDR3: CASSWLAGGGDEQYF

size: NA
V: TRBV11-1
J: TRBJ1-1
length: 13
D: TRBD1
DNA: TGTGCCAGCAGAGGGACAGGGAACACTGAAGCTTTCTTT
CDR3: CASRGTGNTEAFF

size: many
V: TRBV7-8
J: TRBJ2-1
length: 15
D: TRBD1
DNA: TGTGCCAGCAGCCAAAGGGACAGCTCCTACAATGAGCAGTTCTTC
CDR3: CASSQRDSSYNEQFF

size: NA
V: TRBV7-4
J: TRBJ2-7
length: 12
D: NA
DNA: TGTGCCAGCAGCTTAAAGGGGAGTGAGCAGTACTTC
CDR3: CASSLKGSEQYF

size: NA
V: TRBV7-9
J: TRBJ2-5
length: 13
D: NA
DNA: TGTGCCAGCAGCTTACCCATTGGAGAGACCCAGTACTTC
CDR3: CASSLPIGETQYF

size: many
V: TRBV11-2
J: TRBJ1-1
length: 13
D: NA
DNA: TGTGCCAGCAGCGGACTTCGGTACACTGAAGCTTTCTTT
CDR3: CASSGLRYTEAFF

size: many
V: TRBV19
J: TRBJ2-7
length: 16
D: TRBD2
DNA: TGTGCCAGTAGTATATCGGGACTAGCGGGAGGAAATGAGCAGTACTTC
CDR3: CASSISGLAGGNEQYF

size: few
V: TRBV19
J: TRBJ1-1
length: 15
D: NA
DNA: TGTGCCAGTATGGCAAAAGGGACGGGGAACACTGAAGCTTTCTTT
CDR3: CASMAKGTGNTEAFF

size: NA
V: TRBV28
J: TRBJ2-3
length: 11
D: NA
DNA: TGTGCCAGCAGTAAGACTAGTGCGCAGTATTTT
CDR3: CASSKTSAQYF

size: many
V: TRBV4-1
J: TRBJ2-7
length: 13
D: NA
DNA: TGCGCCAGCAGCCTGACAGACTCCTACGAGCAGTACTTC
CDR3: CASSLTDSYEQYF

size: NA
V: TRBV6-1
J: TRBJ2-3
length: 16
D: NA
DNA: TGTGCCAGCAGACCTTACCCTAGCAGAGTGGGAGATACGCAGTATTTT
CDR3: CASRPYPSRVGDTQYF